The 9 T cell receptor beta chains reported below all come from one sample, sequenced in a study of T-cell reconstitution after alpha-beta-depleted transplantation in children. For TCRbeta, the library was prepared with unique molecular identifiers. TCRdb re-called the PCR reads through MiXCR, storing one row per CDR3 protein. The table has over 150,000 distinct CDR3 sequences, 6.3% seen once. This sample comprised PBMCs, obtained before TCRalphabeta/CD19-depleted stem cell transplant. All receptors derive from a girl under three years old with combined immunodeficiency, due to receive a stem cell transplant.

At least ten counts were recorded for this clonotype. The CDR3 nucleotides are TGCAGTGCACAGGGTTTTGATTCACCCCTCCACTTT. The encoded protein is CSAQGFDSPLHF. The rearrangement uses TRBV20-1 and TRBJ1-6; D may be TRBD1 (6 bases). The V end lost 6 bases, the J end lost 8 bases, and 11 bases lay between the germline ends. CDR3 length: 12 amino acids. Germline V gene data show CDR1 as DFQATT and CDR2 as SNEGSKA (reference sequence).

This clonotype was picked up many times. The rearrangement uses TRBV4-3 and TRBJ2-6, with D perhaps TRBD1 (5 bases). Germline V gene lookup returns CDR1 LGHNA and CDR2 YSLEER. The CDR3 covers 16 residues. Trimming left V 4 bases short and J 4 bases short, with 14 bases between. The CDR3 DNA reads TGCGCCAGCAGCCGCGGCAGGGTGTGGGGGGCCAACGTCCTGACTTTC. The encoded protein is CASSRGRVWGANVLTF.

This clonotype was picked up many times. The chain's CDR3 is CSALAGETYNEQFF. The CDR3 DNA follows: TGCAGTGCTCTAGCGGGAGAAACTTACAATGAGCAGTTCTTC. The chain employs TRBV20-1 and TRBJ2-1; 10 bases align to TRBD2. Germline V lookup: CDR1 DFQATT, CDR2 SNEGSKA (reference sequence). V lost 5 bases to trimming and J lost 4 bases; unmatched junction nucleotides: 5. The CDR3 length is 14 residues.

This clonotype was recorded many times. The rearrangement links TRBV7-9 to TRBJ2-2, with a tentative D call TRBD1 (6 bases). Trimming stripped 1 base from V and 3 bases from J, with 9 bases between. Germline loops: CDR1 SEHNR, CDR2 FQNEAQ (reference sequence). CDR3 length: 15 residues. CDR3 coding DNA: TGTGCCAGCAGCTTAGAACAGGGTCACACCGGGGAGCTGTTTTTT. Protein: CASSLEQGHTGELFF.

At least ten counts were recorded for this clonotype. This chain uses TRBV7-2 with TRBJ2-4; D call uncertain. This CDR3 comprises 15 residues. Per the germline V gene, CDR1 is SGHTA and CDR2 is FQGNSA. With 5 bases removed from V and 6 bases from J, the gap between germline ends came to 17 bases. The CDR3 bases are TGTGCCAGCAGCCCGGACGCTGAGCTTTTAAACATTCAGTACTTC. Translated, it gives CASSPDAELLNIQYF.

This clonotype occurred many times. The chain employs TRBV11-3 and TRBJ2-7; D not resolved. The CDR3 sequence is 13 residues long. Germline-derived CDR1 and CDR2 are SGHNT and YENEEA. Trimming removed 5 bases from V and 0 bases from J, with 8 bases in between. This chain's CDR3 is CASSPPTSYEQYF. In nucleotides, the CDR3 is TGTGCCAGCAGCCCCCCCACCTCCTACGAGCAGTACTTC.

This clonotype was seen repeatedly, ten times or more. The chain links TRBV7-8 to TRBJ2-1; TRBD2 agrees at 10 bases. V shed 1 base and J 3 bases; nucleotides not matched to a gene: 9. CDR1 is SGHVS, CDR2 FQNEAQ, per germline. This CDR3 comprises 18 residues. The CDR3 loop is CASSLGALLAGNYNEQFF. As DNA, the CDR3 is TGTGCCAGCAGCTTAGGAGCCCTACTAGCGGGGAACTACAATGAGCAGTTCTTC.

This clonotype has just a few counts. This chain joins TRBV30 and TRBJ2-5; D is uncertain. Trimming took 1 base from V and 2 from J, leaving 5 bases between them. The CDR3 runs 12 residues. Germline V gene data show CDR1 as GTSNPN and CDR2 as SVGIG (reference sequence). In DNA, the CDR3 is TGTGCCTGGAGTGAGGTTCAAGAGACCCAGTACTTC. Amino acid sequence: CAWSEVQETQYF.

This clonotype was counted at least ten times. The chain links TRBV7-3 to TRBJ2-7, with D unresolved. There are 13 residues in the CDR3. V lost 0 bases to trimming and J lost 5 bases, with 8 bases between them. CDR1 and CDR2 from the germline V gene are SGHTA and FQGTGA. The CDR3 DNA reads TGTGCCAGCAGCTTAACGGGGTACGACGAGCAGTACTTC. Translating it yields CASSLTGYDEQYF.